This T cell receptor beta chain was found in a study of shared clonotypes between healthy human individuals. Selected positively for CCR7 and CD45RO-negative, naive CD8 cells excluded terminally differentiated effector memory CD45RA+ cells. V lost 1 base and J lost 1, with 8 bases in between. The germline CDR1 and CDR2 sequences are MDHEN and SYDVKM. The CDR3 contains 15 residues. Genomic DNA per cell subset filled all wells of several immunoSEQ plates. TCRdb's table, derived via immunoSEQ multiplex PCR, lists solely in-frame clones and lacks some. The sample shows about 1.9 million clones, roughly 93% of them seen only once. A remark on this clone: Other DNA sequences in this sample translate to the same CDR3.

Sequencing was performed on naive CD8+ T cells from PBMCs. This TCR was recovered from a man in his late teens or twenties in good health. Some clones in this sample may be carry-over from other donors' samples. The chain carries TRBV28 and TRBJ1-5; D not certain. CDR3 nucleotide sequence: TGTGCCAGCAGTTTATATCCAGGAAGCAATCAGCCCCAGCATTTT. It yields the protein CASSLYPGSNQPQHF.